Listed below are T cell receptor beta chains from one sample, sequenced in a study of siplizumab effects on memory and regulatory T cells. Clones were sequenced by immunoSEQ multiplex PCR, and TCRdb holds only the in-frame ones, with some missing. The sample has tens of thousands of clones; over 95% are singletons. Sequenced input: naive CD4+ T cells sorted from blood. These receptor sequences come from a human donor in good health. Each CDR3 is given with its conserved first and last residue. D genes are given only for firm matches. Part of the rows lack a size; the others show once, few, many or a class for expanded clones.

.	.	TRBV7-9	TRBJ2-7	CATSPGSGGEQYF	TGTGCCACCAGCCCGGGGTCGGGTGGCGAGCAGTACTTC
.	.	TRBV28	TRBJ2-7	CASLTGAYEQYF	TGTGCCAGCTTGACAGGAGCCTACGAGCAGTACTTC
.	TRBD1	TRBV10-3	TRBJ1-3	CAISGRDRESYGNTIYF	TGTGCCATCAGTGGCCGGGACAGGGAATCATACGGAAACACCATATATTTT
.	.	TRBV18	TRBJ2-5	CASSRRQVQETQYF	TGTGCCAGCTCACGCCGACAGGTACAAGAGACCCAGTACTTC
.	TRBD2	TRBV27	TRBJ2-1	CASSRLLLAGGVNEQFF	TGTGCCAGCAGCCGACTCCTACTAGCGGGGGGGGTCAATGAGCAGTTCTTC
.	.	TRBV6-1	TRBJ1-6	CASSAGPNSPLHF	TGTGCCAGCAGTGCAGGACCTAATTCACCCCTCCACTTT
.	TRBD1	TRBV5-4	TRBJ2-2	CASSFGTAAGELFF	TGTGCCAGCAGCTTCGGGACAGCTGCCGGGGAGCTGTTTTTT
.	TRBD2	TRBV5-4	TRBJ2-5	CASSPVAGEETQYF	TGTGCCAGCAGCCCCGTAGCGGGGGAGGAGACCCAGTACTTC
.	.	TRBV28	TRBJ2-3	CASSLDTTDTQYF	TGTGCCAGCAGTTTAGACACCACAGATACGCAGTATTTT
.	.	TRBV18	TRBJ2-7	CASSPPGHNEQYF	TGTGCCAGCTCACCACCTGGACACAACGAGCAGTACTTC
.	TRBD2	TRBV18	TRBJ2-5	CASSPSLSGGQTQYF	TGTGCCAGCTCACCATCCCTTAGCGGGGGCCAGACCCAGTACTTC
.	.	TRBV11-2	TRBJ1-3	CASSKNETFTGNTIYF	TGTGCCAGCAGCAAAAATGAGACATTCACTGGAAACACCATATATTTT
.	TRBD1	TRBV5-1	TRBJ2-1	CASSIRDSFNEQFF	TGCGCCAGCAGCATCCGGGACAGCTTTAATGAGCAGTTCTTC
.	.	TRBV6-4	TRBJ1-3	CASSDSRGLPGNTIYF	TGTGCCAGCAGTGACTCAAGAGGTCTCCCTGGAAACACCATATATTTT
.	.	TRBV29-1	TRBJ1-4	CSVEDAGSNEKLFF	TGCAGCGTTGAAGATGCAGGGTCTAATGAAAAACTGTTTTTT
.	.	TRBV6-5	TRBJ1-4	CASSYRASATNEKLFF	TGTGCCAGCAGTTACCGGGCCAGCGCAACTAATGAAAAACTGTTTTTT
.	.	TRBV11-2	TRBJ2-1	CASSLGEASEQFF	TGTGCCAGCAGCTTAGGAGAAGCCAGTGAGCAGTTCTTC
.	.	TRBV14	TRBJ1-5	CASSHGQLSQHF	TGTGCCAGCAGCCATGGACAGCTTTCCCAGCATTTT
.	.	TRBV19	TRBJ1-5	CASSIRRGYQPQHF	TGTGCCAGTAGTATAAGGAGAGGGTACCAGCCCCAGCATTTT
.	.	TRBV5-1	TRBJ1-5	CASSLEGNSNQPQHF	TGCGCCAGCAGCTTGGAAGGGAATAGCAATCAGCCCCAGCATTTT
.	.	TRBV2	TRBJ1-6	CASKYSNSPLHF	TGTGCCAGCAAGTACAGCAATTCACCCCTCCACTTT
.	TRBD1	TRBV10-3	TRBJ2-7	CAIMWGSDRGRFEQYF	TGTGCCATCATGTGGGGGTCGGACAGGGGGCGCTTCGAGCAGTACTTC
.	.	TRBV7-2	TRBJ2-2	CASSPDPLGTGELFF	TGTGCCAGCAGCCCAGACCCCTTGGGAACCGGGGAGCTGTTTTTT
.	.	TRBV6-1	TRBJ1-2	CASSGGSLGSGYTF	TGTGCCAGCAGTGGGGGGAGTCTTGGCTCTGGCTACACCTTC
.	.	TRBV6-5	TRBJ1-2	CATTTRGNGYTF	TGTGCCACAACTACTCGAGGGAATGGCTACACCTTC
.	TRBD2	TRBV5-1	TRBJ2-2	CASSLAPRGVNTGELFF	TGCGCCAGCAGCTTGGCCCCCCGGGGGGTGAACACCGGGGAGCTGTTTTTT
once	TRBD1	TRBV4-1	TRBJ1-2	CASSQAFSTGGGYTF	TGCGCCAGCAGCCAAGCGTTTTCGACAGGGGGCGGCTACACCTTC
.	.	TRBV5-6	TRBJ2-2	CASSSTTRGHTGELFF	TGTGCCAGCAGTTCAACGACTAGGGGACACACCGGGGAGCTGTTTTTT